The source of this T cell receptor (beta chain) is a study of blood T cell repertoires in COVID-19. V lost 7 bases and J lost 8; bases outside the gene matches: 8. The CDR3 loop spans 13 amino acids. The germline CDR1 and CDR2 sequences are MNHEY and SVGAGI. The table came from immunoSEQ multiplex PCR; TCRdb's copy has only in-frame clones and leaves some out. The sample consists of roughly 350,000 clones, around nine tenths of them appearing once. The chain uses TRBV6-5 and TRBJ1-2; 9 positions agree with TRBD1. This TCR was sampled from a woman under 30 who had recovered from COVID-19. Sequencing was carried out using peripheral blood. In DNA form, the CDR3 reads TGTGCCAGCACCGTTGACAGGGGGGCCGGCTACACCTTC. Translated: CASTVDRGAGYTF.